This T cell receptor beta chain emerged from a study of identical twins. Whole-study findings and limits: Excess sharing between twins was weaker in beta out-of-frame sequences. Zero-insertion results could be subject to partial confounding by invariant MAIT and iNKT cells. There was an excess of low generation probability in the out-of-frame alpha sequences that twins shared.

This clonotype was counted many times. Its antigen is currently unknown. The ends were cut back, 8 bases at V and 2 bases at J, with 13 bases in the middle. The CDR3 length is 14 residues. Per germline, CDR1 SNHLY and CDR2 FYNNEI. Template switching added a universal primer site; cDNA carried unique molecular identifiers. In TCRdb, the 5' RACE reads were re-called with MiXCR into one record per CDR3 protein. The data show fewer than 650,000 distinct CDR3 sequences, just over 7% seen once. These same records also appear under a second study, on yellow fever vaccine responses in identical twins.

This clonotype originated in a woman between 18 and 29 years old in good health. The sequenced material came from PBMCs. The chain recombines TRBV2 with TRBJ1-5; the D gene is possibly TRBD1 (6 bases). The CDR3 nucleotides read TGTGCCAGCGCTGGTGAGGGGGGCAATCAGCCCCAGCATTTT. Its translation is CASAGEGGNQPQHF.